One and the same sample provided the 13 T cell receptor beta chains below, sequenced in a study of blood T cells in healthy people across ages. Combining a sample-barcoded 5' primer with a J-beta primer mix, a second PCR ran for about 7 to 12 cycles. TCRdb processed the 5' RACE reads anew with MiXCR; each CDR3 protein has one entry. The sample records 650,000 or so distinct CDR3 sequences, 52% being singletons. The material sequenced was blood. The source of these receptors is a woman at least 80 years old in good health.

This clonotype was seen only a few times. V is TRBV11-1 and J is TRBJ1-1, with D unclear. Per germline, CDR1 SGHAT and CDR2 FQDESV (reference sequence). There are 12 residues in the CDR3. Trimming left V 3 bases short and J 2 bases short, with 4 bases between. In DNA, the CDR3 is TGTGCCAGCAGCTTCGATAACACTGAAGCTTTCTTT. This translates into CASSFDNTEAFF. Full variable domain (missing parts from reference TRBV11-1 and TRBJ1-1): EAEVAQSPRYKITEKSQAVAFWCDPISGHATLYWYRQILGQGPELLVQFQDESVVDDSQLPKDRFSAERLKGVDSTLKIQPAELGDSAMYLCASSFDNTEAFFGQGTRLTVV.

Concerning this clonotype: This may be a read error: a much more frequent sequence differs by one nucleotide. This chain links TRBV4-2 with TRBJ2-1; D gene unclear. Germline V CDR1 and CDR2: LGHNA, YNFKEQ. The CDR3 consists of 17 residues. Trimming removed 0 bases at V and 6 bases at J, with 18 bases between. The CDR3 loop is CASSQERPGRRANEQFF. The CDR3 DNA reads TGTGCCAGCAGCCAAGAACGGCCCGGTCGTCGGGCCAATGAGCAGTTCTTC.

The chain uses TRBV9 and TRBJ1-6; D possibly corresponds to TRBD1 (5 bases). Germline V gene sequence: CDR1 SGDLS, CDR2 YYNGEE. The CDR3 has 14 amino acids. V was pared by 0 bases and J by 7 bases, with 8 bases between. The CDR3 reads CASSVAGFNSPLHF. Here the CDR3 DNA reads TGTGCCAGCAGCGTAGCAGGGTTCAATTCACCCCTCCACTTT.

This clonotype occurred many times. The chain links TRBV23-1 to TRBJ1-4, with no clear D. TRBV23-1 is an ORF, with its function uncertain. V was cut by 3 bases and J by 7 bases, with 15 bases left in between. The CDR3 consists of 15 residues. The CDR3 protein is CASSQGTPKGEKLFF. The CDR3 region has the DNA TGCGCCAGCAGTCAGGGCACACCAAAGGGTGAAAAACTGTTTTTT.

V gene TRBV15 combines with J gene TRBJ2-7; D ambiguous. Trimming removed 1 base at V and 3 bases at J, with 7 bases between. The CDR3 length is 13 residues. Germline CDR1 is LNHNV and CDR2 is YYDKDF (reference sequence). The CDR3 here is CATSRATDYEQYF. DNA for the CDR3: TGTGCCACCAGCAGAGCGACGGACTACGAGCAGTACTTC.

This clonotype was counted at least ten times. The chain is built from TRBV9 and TRBJ2-1; 11 nucleotides agree with TRBD2. The V gene's germline CDR1 is SGDLS and CDR2 YYNGEE. The trim removed 2 bases at V and 10 bases at J, leaving 11 bases unmatched. The CDR3 loop spans 16 amino acids. The CDR3 DNA sequence: TGTGCCAGCAGCGTTAACTCCGGGACTAGCGGAGGGGAGCAGTTCTTC. Translating it yields CASSVNSGTSGGEQFF. Full variable domain (missing parts from reference TRBV9 and TRBJ2-1): DSGVTQTPKHLITATGQRVTLRCSPRSGDLSVYWYQQSLDQGLQFLIQYYNGEERAKGNILERFSAQQFPDLHSELNLSSLELGDSALYFCASSVNSGTSGGEQFFGPGTRLTVL.

Remarks on this clonotype: A much more abundant neighbour one base away suggests this may be a read error. The rearrangement uses TRBV6-6 and TRBJ2-1, with D unresolved. The CDR3 is made up of 12 amino acids. Trimming removed 6 bases at V and 9 bases at J, with 12 bases between. Germline CDR1 reads MNHNY; CDR2 reads SVGAGI (reference sequence). The CDR3 coding sequence is TGTGCCAGCAGGGTATTATCGCGTGAGCAGTTCTTC. It is translated as CASRVLSREQFF.

The chain couples TRBV5-1 to TRBJ2-3; 13 bases are shared with TRBD2. Per germline, CDR1 SGHRS and CDR2 YFSETQ. V was pared by 3 bases and J by 6 bases, with 4 bases of the junction left unmatched. The CDR3 is made up of 15 amino acids. CDR3: CASSSGLAGADTQYF. The CDR3 bases are TGCGCCAGCAGCTCTGGACTAGCGGGGGCGGATACGCAGTATTTT.

Note on this clonotype: The junction does not match germline at one end; this may be a read error. The chain has TRBV14 and TRBJ1-2; D is possibly TRBD1 (5 bases). Germline lookup yields CDR1 SGHDN and CDR2 FVKESK. CDR3 length: 18 amino acids. CDR3 bases: TGTGCCGGCAGCCAAGATAATCGGCCGGGCCAGGGCAACTATGGCTACACCTTC. Its protein product is CAGSQDNRPGQGNYGYTF.

J is TRBJ2-1 and V is TRBV5-1; 10 bases match TRBD1. The CDR3 contains 16 residues. Germline V gene data show CDR1 as SGHRS and CDR2 as YFSETQ. V lost 4 bases and J lost 10; bases outside the gene matches: 14. The CDR3 is CASSRWTGGDSYEQFF. The CDR3 DNA follows: TGCGCCAGCAGCCGATGGACAGGGGGAGACTCCTACGAGCAGTTCTTC.

On this clonotype: This clone may be a read error of a much larger clone one base away. V gene TRBV12-3 or TRBV12-4 combines with J gene TRBJ2-1; perhaps TRBD1 as D (6 bases). V was trimmed by 5 bases and J by 10 bases, leaving 15 bases between them. CDR3 length equals 13 residues. The CDR3 DNA reads as TGTGCCAGCAGTGGGGACATAAACGAGGAGCAGTTCTTC. Amino acids: CASSGDINEEQFF.

V usage is TRBV7-2 and J usage is TRBJ2-3; 8 bases are a match to TRBD2. CDR1 and CDR2 from the germline V gene are SGHTA and FQGNSA. The V gene end was trimmed by 5 bases and the J gene end by 6 bases; junction bases not matched to a gene: 10. The CDR3 spans 15 residues. The CDR3 region is CASSALGGRSDTQYF. CDR3 nucleotides: TGTGCCAGCAGCGCTCTCGGCGGGAGGTCTGATACGCAGTATTTT.

This clonotype was counted many times. Mismatch with germline at one junction end may stem from a read error. The chain has TRBV5-1 and TRBJ2-1, with TRBD2 identical over 7 bases. The J call may be in error: the DNA end matches TRBJ2-7 better. CDR1 is SGHRS, CDR2 YFSETQ, per germline. This CDR3 is built from 15 residues. CDR3 amino acids: CASSLGGSSYNEQYF. The CDR3 DNA sequence: TGTGCCAGCAGTTTGGGGGGGAGCTCCTACAATGAGCAGTACTTC.